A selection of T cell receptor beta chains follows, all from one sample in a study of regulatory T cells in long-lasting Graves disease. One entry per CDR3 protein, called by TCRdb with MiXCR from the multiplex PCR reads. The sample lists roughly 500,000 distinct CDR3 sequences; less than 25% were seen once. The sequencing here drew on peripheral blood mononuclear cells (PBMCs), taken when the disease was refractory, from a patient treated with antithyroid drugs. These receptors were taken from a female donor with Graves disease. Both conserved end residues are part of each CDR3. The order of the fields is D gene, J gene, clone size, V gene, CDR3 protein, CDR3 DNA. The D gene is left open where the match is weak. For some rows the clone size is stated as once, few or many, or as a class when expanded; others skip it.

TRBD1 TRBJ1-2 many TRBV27 CASSRTGNFYGYTF TGTGCCAGCAGTCGGACAGGGAACTTCTATGGCTACACCTTC
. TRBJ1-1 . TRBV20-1 CSARVGTGNTEAFF TGCAGTGCTAGAGTCGGGACTGGGAACACTGAAGCTTTCTTT
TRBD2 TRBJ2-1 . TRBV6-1 CASQRGWRVDEQFF TGTGCCAGTCAGCGGGGGTGGCGCGTCGATGAGCAGTTCTTC
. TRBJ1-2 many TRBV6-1 CASTSRGQFLYGYTF TGTGCCAGCACCTCCCGAGGACAGTTCCTCTATGGCTACACCTTC
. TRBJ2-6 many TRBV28 CASSFRTGANVLTF TGTGCCAGCAGTTTCCGTACAGGGGCCAACGTCCTGACTTTC
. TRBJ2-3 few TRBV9 CASGSGLADTQYF TGTGCCAGCGGTTCTGGTCTTGCAGATACGCAGTATTTT
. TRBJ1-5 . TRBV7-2 CASSLSFLGETQPQHF TGTGCCAGCAGCTTATCTTTTCTCGGGGAAACTCAGCCCCAGCATTTT
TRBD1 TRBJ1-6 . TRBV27 CASSGGTVYNSPLHF TGTGCCAGCAGCGGCGGGACAGTTTATAATTCACCCCTCCACTTT
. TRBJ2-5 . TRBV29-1 CSVDRDGQTQYF TGCAGCGTTGATAGAGATGGGCAGACCCAGTACTTC
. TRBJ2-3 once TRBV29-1 CSGGTPDTQYF TGCAGCGGGGGGACCCCGGATACGCAGTATTTT
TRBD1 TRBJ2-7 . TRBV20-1 CSASRNDRGYEQYF TGCAGTGCCAGCCGAAACGACAGGGGCTACGAGCAGTACTTC
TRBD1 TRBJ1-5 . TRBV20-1 CSARGQGAGQPQHF TGCAGTGCTAGAGGACAGGGGGCGGGTCAGCCCCAGCATTTT